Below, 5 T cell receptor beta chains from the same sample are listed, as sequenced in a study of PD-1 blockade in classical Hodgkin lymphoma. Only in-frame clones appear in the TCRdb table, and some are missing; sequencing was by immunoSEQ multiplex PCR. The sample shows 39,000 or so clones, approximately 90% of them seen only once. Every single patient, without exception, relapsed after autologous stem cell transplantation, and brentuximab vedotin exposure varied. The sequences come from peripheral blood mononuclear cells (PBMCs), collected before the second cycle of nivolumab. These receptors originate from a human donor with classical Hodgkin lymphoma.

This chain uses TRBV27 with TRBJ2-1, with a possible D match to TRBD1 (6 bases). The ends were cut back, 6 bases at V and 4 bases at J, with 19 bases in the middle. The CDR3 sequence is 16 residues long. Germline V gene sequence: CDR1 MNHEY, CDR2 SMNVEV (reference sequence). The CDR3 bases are TGTGCCAGCAGCCCAACCCGGACAGTCCCATACAATGAGCAGTTCTTC. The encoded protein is CASSPTRTVPYNEQFF.

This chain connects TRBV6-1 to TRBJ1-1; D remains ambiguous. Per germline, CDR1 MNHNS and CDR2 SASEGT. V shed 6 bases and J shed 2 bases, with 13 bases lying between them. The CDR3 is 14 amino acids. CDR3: CASSPNGENTEAFF. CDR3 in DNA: TGTGCCAGCAGCCCAAACGGGGAAAACACTGAAGCTTTCTTT.

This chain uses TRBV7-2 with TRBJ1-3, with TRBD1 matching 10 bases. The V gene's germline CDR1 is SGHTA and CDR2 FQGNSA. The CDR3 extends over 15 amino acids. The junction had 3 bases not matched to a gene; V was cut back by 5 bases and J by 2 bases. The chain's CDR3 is CASSRDRGTGNTIYF. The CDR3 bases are TGTGCCAGCAGCCGGGACAGGGGAACTGGAAACACCATATATTTT.

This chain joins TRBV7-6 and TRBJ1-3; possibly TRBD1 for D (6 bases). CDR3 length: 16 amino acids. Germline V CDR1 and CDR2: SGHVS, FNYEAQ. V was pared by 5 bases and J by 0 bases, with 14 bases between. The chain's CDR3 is CASSTRTADSGNTIYF. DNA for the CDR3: TGTGCCAGCAGCACCCGGACAGCCGACTCTGGAAACACCATATATTTT.

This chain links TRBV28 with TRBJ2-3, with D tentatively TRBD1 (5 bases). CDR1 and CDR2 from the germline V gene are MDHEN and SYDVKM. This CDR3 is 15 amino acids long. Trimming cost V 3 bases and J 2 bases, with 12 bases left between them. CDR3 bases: TGTGCCAGCAGTTTGTTACAGGATCCCACAGATACGCAGTATTTT. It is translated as CASSLLQDPTDTQYF.